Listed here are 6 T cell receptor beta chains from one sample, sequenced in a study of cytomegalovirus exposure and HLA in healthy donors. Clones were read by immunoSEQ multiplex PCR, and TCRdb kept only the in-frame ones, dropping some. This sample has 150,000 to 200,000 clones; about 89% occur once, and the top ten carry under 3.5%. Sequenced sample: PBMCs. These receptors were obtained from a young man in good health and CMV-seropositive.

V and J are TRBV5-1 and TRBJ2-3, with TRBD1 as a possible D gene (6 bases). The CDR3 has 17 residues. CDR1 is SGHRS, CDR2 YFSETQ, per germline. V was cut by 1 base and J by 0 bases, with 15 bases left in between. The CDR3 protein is CASSLIRGPSSTDTQYF. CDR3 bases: TGCGCCAGCAGCTTGATCAGGGGTCCTTCTAGCACAGATACGCAGTATTTT.

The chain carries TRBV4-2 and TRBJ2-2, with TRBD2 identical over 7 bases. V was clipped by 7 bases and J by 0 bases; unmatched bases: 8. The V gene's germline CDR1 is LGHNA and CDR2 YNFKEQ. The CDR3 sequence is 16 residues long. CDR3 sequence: CASTRSGGTNTGELFF. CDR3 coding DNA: TGTGCCAGCACCCGGTCCGGGGGGACGAACACCGGGGAGCTGTTTTTT.

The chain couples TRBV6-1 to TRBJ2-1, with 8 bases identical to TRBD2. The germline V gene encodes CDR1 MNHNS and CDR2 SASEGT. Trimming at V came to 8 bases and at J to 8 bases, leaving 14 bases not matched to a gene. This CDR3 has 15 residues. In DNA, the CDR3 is TGTGCCAGCCTGAATCCGGGACTAGTCGATCATGAGCAGTTCTTC. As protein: CASLNPGLVDHEQFF.

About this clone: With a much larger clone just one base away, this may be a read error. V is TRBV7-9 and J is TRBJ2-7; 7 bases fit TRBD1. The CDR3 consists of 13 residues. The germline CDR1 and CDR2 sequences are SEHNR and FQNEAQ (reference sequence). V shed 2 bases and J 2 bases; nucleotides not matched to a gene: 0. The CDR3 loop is CASSLQGAYEQYF. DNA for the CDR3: TGTGCCAGCAGCTTACAGGGGGCCTACGAGCAGTACTTC. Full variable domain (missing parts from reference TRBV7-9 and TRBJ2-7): DTGVSQNPRHKITKRGQNVTFRCDPISEHNRLYWYRQTLGQGPEFLTYFQNEAQLEKSRLLSDRFSAERPKGSFSTLEIQRTEQGDSAMYLCASSLQGAYEQYFGPGTRLTVT.

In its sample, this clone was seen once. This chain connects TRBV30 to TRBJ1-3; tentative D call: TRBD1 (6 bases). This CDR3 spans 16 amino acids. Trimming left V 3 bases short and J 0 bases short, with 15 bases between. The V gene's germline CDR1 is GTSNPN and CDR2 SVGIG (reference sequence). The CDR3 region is CAWSIAGGHSGNTIYF. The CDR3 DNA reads TGTGCCTGGAGCATAGCGGGGGGGCACTCTGGAAACACCATATATTTT.

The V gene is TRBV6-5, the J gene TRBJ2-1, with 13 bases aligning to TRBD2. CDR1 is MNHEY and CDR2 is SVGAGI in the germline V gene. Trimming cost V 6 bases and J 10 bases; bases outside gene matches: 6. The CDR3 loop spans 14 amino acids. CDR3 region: CASRGLAGHREQFF. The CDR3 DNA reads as TGTGCCAGCAGGGGACTAGCGGGACACAGGGAGCAGTTCTTC.